This section outlines one T cell receptor (beta chain) sequence together with its context. Antigen specificity is unknown. Trimming left V 5 bases short and J 3 bases short, with 9 bases between. This CDR3 spans 13 amino acids. CDR1 is SGHNT and CDR2 is YENEEA in the germline V gene. PBMCs were obtained from 10 ml fresh peripheral blood. TCR beta CDR3 regions were amplified from RNA. First-round RT-PCR with HTBI primers amplified the TCR CDR3 region. In TCRdb, the multiplex PCR reads were re-called with MiXCR into one record per CDR3 protein. The data show around 400,000 distinct CDR3 sequences, about 13% seen once. The data were taken from a study of T cells in Graves' hyperthyroidism and ophthalmopathy. General observations from the study: The majority of expanded thyroid clonotypes above 0.001 also appeared in blood.

Sequencing was carried out using blood. The chain combines TRBV11-3 with TRBJ2-3, with D tentatively TRBD2 (6 bases). The sequence came from a woman between 18 and 30 years old with Graves' hyperthyroidism. The CDR3, as DNA: TGTGCCAGCAGCGCCCGGGAGACAGATACGCAGTATTTT. Translated: CASSARETDTQYF.